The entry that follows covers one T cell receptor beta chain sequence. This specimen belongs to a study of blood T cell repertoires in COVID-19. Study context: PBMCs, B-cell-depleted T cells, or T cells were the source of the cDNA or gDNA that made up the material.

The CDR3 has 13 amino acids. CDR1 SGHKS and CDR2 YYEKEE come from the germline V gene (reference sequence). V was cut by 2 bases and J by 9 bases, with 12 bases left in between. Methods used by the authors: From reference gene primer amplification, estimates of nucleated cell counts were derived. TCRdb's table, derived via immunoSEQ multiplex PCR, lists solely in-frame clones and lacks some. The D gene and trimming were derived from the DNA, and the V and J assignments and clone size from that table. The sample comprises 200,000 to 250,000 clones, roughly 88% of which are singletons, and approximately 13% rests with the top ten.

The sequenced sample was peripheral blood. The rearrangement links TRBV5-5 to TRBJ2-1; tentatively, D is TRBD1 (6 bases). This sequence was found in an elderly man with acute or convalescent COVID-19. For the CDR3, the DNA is TGTGCCAGCAGCTTACAGGGATCGGGTGAGCAGTTCTTC. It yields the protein CASSLQGSGEQFF.